The rows below give T cell receptor beta chains drawn from one sample of a study of blood T cell repertoires in COVID-19. Measured with immunoSEQ multiplex PCR; TCRdb has only the in-frame clones, and not every one. The sample yields around 260,000 clones, approximately 85% seen once. Source material: peripheral blood. All receptors derive from a human donor with COVID-19, enrolled during active disease. The donor label of this sample is uncertain. The CDR3 runs from the conserved cysteine through the conserved F or W. Each record gives: J gene, clone size, V gene, D gene, CDR3 DNA, CDR3 protein. D genes are given only for firm matches. Part of the rows lack a size; the others show once, few, many or a class for expanded clones.

j_gene: TRBJ1-2
abundance: NA
v_gene: TRBV19
d_gene: TRBD1
CDR3nt: TGTGCCAGCATACAGGGGGCAGGCTATGGCTACACCTTC
CDR3aa: CASIQGAGYGYTF

j_gene: TRBJ1-5
abundance: NA
v_gene: TRBV28
d_gene: NA
CDR3nt: TGTGCCAGCAGTTTATTAGGCAATCAGCCCCAGCATTTT
CDR3aa: CASSLLGNQPQHF

j_gene: TRBJ2-7
abundance: NA
v_gene: TRBV28
d_gene: TRBD2
CDR3nt: TGTGCCAGCACCCGCCCCTGGGGGACTAGCGGGAGTTCGCCGTACTTC
CDR3aa: CASTRPWGTSGSSPYF

j_gene: TRBJ2-1
abundance: NA
v_gene: TRBV29-1
d_gene: NA
CDR3nt: TGCAGCGTTGCCGCGACAGCTAGCAATGAGCAGTTCTTC
CDR3aa: CSVAATASNEQFF

j_gene: TRBJ2-3
abundance: NA
v_gene: TRBV9
d_gene: TRBD2
CDR3nt: TGTGCCAGCAGCGTATCGGGACTAGCGGGAGAAGGAGATACGCAGTATTTT
CDR3aa: CASSVSGLAGEGDTQYF

j_gene: TRBJ2-3
abundance: NA
v_gene: TRBV5-1
d_gene: TRBD1
CDR3nt: TGCGCCAGCAGCTTGGGAACGGGACAGGGACGGGATACGCAGTATTTT
CDR3aa: CASSLGTGQGRDTQYF

j_gene: TRBJ2-1
abundance: few
v_gene: TRBV11-2
d_gene: TRBD1
CDR3nt: TGTGCCAGCAGCGACTTAAAGGACAGGGGAAATGAGCAGTTCTTC
CDR3aa: CASSDLKDRGNEQFF

j_gene: TRBJ1-4
abundance: NA
v_gene: TRBV5-1
d_gene: TRBD1
CDR3nt: TGCGCCAGCAGCTTGGACGTACTCGGGACAGGGGGAAGTGAAAAACTGTTTTTT
CDR3aa: CASSLDVLGTGGSEKLFF

j_gene: TRBJ2-2
abundance: NA
v_gene: TRBV3-1/TRBV3-2
d_gene: TRBD2
CDR3nt: TGTGCCAGCAGCCATACGCGCGGGAGGCAGGGAACCGGGGAGCTGTTTTTT
CDR3aa: CASSHTRGRQGTGELFF

j_gene: TRBJ2-1
abundance: NA
v_gene: TRBV15
d_gene: TRBD2
CDR3nt: TGTGCCACGGGAGGGAGCTCCTACAATGAGCAGTTCTTC
CDR3aa: CATGGSSYNEQFF

j_gene: TRBJ2-1
abundance: few
v_gene: TRBV27
d_gene: TRBD2
CDR3nt: TGTGCCAGCAGTACGATAAGCGGGAGTGGTTACAATGAGCAGTTCTTC
CDR3aa: CASSTISGSGYNEQFF

j_gene: TRBJ2-7
abundance: NA
v_gene: TRBV5-6
d_gene: NA
CDR3nt: TGTGCCAGCAGCGCGGGACGCGGGACCTACGAGCAGTACTTC
CDR3aa: CASSAGRGTYEQYF

j_gene: TRBJ1-6
abundance: NA
v_gene: TRBV28
d_gene: NA
CDR3nt: TGTGCCAGCGTGGGGGGGGGAGGGAACTCCTATAATTCACCCCTCCACTTT
CDR3aa: CASVGGGGNSYNSPLHF

j_gene: TRBJ1-2
abundance: NA
v_gene: TRBV5-1
d_gene: TRBD1
CDR3nt: TGCGCCAGCAGCTCACAGGGGCCTCCTGAGGATGGCTACACCTTC
CDR3aa: CASSSQGPPEDGYTF

j_gene: TRBJ1-1
abundance: NA
v_gene: TRBV5-4
d_gene: NA
CDR3nt: TGTGCCAGCAGCCCAGGGATCTTGAACACTGAAGCTTTCTTT
CDR3aa: CASSPGILNTEAFF

j_gene: TRBJ1-1
abundance: NA
v_gene: TRBV12-5
d_gene: NA
CDR3nt: TGTGCTAGTGGTTTGCCCCCCCAGGCCACTGAAGCTTTCTTT
CDR3aa: CASGLPPQATEAFF

j_gene: TRBJ1-1
abundance: NA
v_gene: TRBV30
d_gene: TRBD1
CDR3nt: TGTGCCTGGAGGAAGGGACAGGGTAACACTGAAGCTTTCTTT
CDR3aa: CAWRKGQGNTEAFF